The entry below gives a single TCR beta chain sequence along with its context. This clonotype was detected a few times. Its specific antigen is unknown. Per-base qualities were not stored, and no clone one base away is much larger. Library preparation was by RT-PCR. Sequencing was carried out with an Illumina HiSeq 2500. The public reads were quality trimmed at Q25 with fastp and then assembled into clones with MiXCR by TCRdb, keeping productive beta chains. Rows are unified per CDR3 protein, each entry keeping the most common DNA and genes. The sample yields over 450,000 distinct CDR3 sequences; approximately 13% were counted once. Together, the top ten hold approximately 14% of the sample. These data originate in a study of response to subunit inactivated influenza vaccine (dated by TCRdb to 2016 to 2019). Looking at the study overall: The study used deep quantitative T cell receptor repertoire profiling to track responses to a trivalent subunit inactivated influenza vaccine.

What the work shows at the level of the full study, not this receptor alone: The authors proposed that each seasonal influenza vaccination may bring in only a limited number of new T cells.

This specimen's time point label, per the study, means: 45 to 50 days after influenza vaccine administration. CDR1 is given as SEHNR and CDR2 as FQNEAQ, both from the germline V gene (reference sequence). Between the V and J ends, shortened by 2 bases and 4 bases respectively, the junction contains 12 bases. CDR3 length: 15 amino acids, cysteine to phenylalanine. The read is trimmed to its CDR3 DNA, 45 bases read in frame from base 1. Sequencing was performed on PBMCs from blood, taken more than 35 days after vaccination. The sequence derives from a man aged 50-60 years who received an inactivated influenza vaccine. Donor details come from another sample of the same person, matched by shared clones. In this chain, TRBV7-9 is recombined with TRBJ1-3; TRBD1 is possibly the D segment (5 matching bases). Here is the DNA: TGTGCCAGCAGCTTAAAAGGGACCGCAGGAAACACCATATATTTT. This is translated as CASSLKGTAGNTIYF.